The sequence of this T cell receptor beta chain was determined in a study of identical twins. V lost 2 bases, J lost 6 bases, and 14 bases lay in between. Per the germline V gene, CDR1 is SGHKS and CDR2 is YYEKEE (reference sequence). The CDR3 spans 14 residues. Template switching introduced a universal primer site, and the cDNA bore unique molecular identifiers. From the 5' RACE reads, TCRdb called clonotypes with MiXCR, one entry per CDR3 protein. The table records roughly 770,000 distinct CDR3 sequences, 15% to 20% of them present only once. This sample was also put to use in a study of T cells expressing NK-cell markers.

The source material was PBMCs. V and J are TRBV5-5 and TRBJ1-1; D is unresolved. The sequence was collected from a woman between 18 and 29 years old in good health. CDR3 coding DNA: TGTGCCAGCAGCTTTCTGGGGAACCGCGCTGAAGCTTTCTTT. The encoded protein is CASSFLGNRAEAFF.